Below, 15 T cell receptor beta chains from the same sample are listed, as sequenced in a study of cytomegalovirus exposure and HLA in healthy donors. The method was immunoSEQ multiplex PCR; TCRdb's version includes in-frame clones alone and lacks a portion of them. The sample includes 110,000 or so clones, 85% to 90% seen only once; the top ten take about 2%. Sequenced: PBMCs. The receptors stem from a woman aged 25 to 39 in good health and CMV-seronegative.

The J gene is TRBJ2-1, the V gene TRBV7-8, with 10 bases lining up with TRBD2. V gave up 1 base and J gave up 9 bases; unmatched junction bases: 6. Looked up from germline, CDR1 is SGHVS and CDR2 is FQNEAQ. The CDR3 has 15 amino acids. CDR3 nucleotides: TGTGCCAGCAGCTTAGTTAGCGGGGGGATAGGTGAGCAGTTCTTC. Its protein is CASSLVSGGIGEQFF. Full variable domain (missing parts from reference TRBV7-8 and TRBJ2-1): GAGVSQSPRYKVAKRGQDVALRCDPISGHVSLFWYQQALGQGPEFLTYFQNEAQLDKSGLPSDRFFAERPEGSVSTLKIQRTQQEDSAVYLCASSLVSGGIGEQFFGPGTRLTVL.

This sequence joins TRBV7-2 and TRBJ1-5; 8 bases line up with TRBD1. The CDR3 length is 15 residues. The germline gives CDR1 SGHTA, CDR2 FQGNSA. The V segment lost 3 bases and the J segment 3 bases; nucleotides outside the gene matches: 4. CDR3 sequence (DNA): TGTGCCAGCAGCTTGGCGGACAGGGCCAATCAGCCCCAGCATTTT. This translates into CASSLADRANQPQHF.

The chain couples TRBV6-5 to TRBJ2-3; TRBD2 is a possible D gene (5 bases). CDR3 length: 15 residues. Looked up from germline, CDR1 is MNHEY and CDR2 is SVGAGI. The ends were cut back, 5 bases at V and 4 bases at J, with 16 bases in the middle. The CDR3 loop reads CASSPKLVAADTQYF. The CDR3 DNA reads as TGTGCCAGCAGTCCGAAACTAGTAGCCGCAGATACGCAGTATTTT.

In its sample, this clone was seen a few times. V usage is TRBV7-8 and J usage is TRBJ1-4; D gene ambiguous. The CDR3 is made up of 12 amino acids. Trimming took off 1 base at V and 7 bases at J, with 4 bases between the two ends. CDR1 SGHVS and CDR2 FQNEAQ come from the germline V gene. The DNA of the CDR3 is TGTGCCAGCAGCTTAGTGAGTGAAAAACTGTTTTTT. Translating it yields CASSLVSEKLFF.

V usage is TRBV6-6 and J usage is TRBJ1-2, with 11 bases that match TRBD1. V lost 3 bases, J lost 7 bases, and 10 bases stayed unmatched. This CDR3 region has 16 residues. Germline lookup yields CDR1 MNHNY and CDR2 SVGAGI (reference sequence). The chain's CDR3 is CASSYTPGTGGGGYTF. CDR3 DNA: TGTGCCAGCAGTTATACCCCCGGGACAGGGGGGGGTGGCTACACCTTC.

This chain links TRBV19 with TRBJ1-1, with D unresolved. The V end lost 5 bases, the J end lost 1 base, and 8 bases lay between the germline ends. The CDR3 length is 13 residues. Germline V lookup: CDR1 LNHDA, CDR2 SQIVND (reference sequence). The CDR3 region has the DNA TGTGCCAGTAGTTTGACAAAGAACACTGAAGCTTTCTTT. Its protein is CASSLTKNTEAFF.

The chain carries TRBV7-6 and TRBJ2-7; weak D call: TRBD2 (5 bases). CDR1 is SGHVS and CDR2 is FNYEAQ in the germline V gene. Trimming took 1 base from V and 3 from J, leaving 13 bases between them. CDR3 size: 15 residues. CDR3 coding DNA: TGTGCCAGCAGCTTAGAAGTCGGGGAACTCTACGAGCAGTACTTC. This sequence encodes CASSLEVGELYEQYF.

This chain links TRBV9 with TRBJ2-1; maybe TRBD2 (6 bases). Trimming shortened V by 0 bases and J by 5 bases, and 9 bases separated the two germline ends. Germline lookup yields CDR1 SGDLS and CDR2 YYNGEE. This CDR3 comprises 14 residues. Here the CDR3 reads CASSVAWGDNEQFF. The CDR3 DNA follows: TGTGCCAGCAGCGTAGCGTGGGGGGACAATGAGCAGTTCTTC.

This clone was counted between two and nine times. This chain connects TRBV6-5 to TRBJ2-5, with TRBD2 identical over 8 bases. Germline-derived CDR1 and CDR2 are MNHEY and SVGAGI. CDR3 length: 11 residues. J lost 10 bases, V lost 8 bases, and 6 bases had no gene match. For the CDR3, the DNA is TGTGCCAGCCGGGCGGGGACTAGCCAGTACTTC. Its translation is CASRAGTSQYF.

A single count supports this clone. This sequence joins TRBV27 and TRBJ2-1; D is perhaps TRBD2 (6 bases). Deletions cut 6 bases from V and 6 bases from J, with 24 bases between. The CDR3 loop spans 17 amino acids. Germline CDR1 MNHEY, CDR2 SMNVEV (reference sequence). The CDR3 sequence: CASSPLELAFHSNEQFF. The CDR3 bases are TGTGCCAGCAGCCCCCTCGAACTAGCCTTCCATTCCAATGAGCAGTTCTTC.

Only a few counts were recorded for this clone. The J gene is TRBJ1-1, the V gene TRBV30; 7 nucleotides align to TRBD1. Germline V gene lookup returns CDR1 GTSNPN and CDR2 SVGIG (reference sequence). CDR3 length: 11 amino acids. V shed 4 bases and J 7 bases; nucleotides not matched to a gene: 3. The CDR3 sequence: CAWTGGYEAFF. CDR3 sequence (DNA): TGTGCCTGGACAGGGGGGTATGAAGCTTTCTTT.

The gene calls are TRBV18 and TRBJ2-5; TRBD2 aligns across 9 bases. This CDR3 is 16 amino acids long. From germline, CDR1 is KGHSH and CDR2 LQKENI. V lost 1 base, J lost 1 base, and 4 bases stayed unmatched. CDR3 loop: CASSPRASGAQETQYF. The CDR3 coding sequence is TGTGCCAGCTCACCACGGGCTAGCGGGGCCCAAGAGACCCAGTACTTC.

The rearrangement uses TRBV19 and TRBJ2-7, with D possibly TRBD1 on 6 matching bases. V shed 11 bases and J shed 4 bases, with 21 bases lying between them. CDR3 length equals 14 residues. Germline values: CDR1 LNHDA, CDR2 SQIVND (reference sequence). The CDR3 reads CACYPGTPEYEQYF. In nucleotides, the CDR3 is TGTGCCTGTTATCCCGGGACACCGGAATACGAGCAGTACTTC.

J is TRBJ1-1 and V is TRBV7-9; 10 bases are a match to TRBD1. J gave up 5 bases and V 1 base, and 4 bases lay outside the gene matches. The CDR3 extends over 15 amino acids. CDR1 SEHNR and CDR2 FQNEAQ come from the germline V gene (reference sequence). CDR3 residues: CASSLVGGQGTEAFF. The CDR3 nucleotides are TGTGCCAGCAGCTTAGTAGGGGGACAGGGGACTGAAGCTTTCTTT.

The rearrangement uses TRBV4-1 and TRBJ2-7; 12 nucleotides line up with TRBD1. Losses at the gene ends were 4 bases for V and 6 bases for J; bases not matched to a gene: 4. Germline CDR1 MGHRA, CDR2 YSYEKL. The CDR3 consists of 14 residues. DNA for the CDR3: TGCGCCAGCAGCCTGGGACAGGGGGCAGGCGAGCAGTACTTC. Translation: CASSLGQGAGEQYF.